This T cell receptor beta chain was sequenced during a study of T-cell reconstitution after alpha-beta-depleted transplantation in children. CDR1 is SGHRS and CDR2 is YFSETQ in the germline V gene. The germline V and J ends were trimmed by 3 bases and 5 bases, with 14 bases remaining between them. The CDR3 extends over 14 amino acids. TCRbeta library construction was performed incorporating unique molecular identifiers. TCRdb fed the PCR reads into MiXCR, producing one record per CDR3 protein. Of a few hundred thousand distinct CDR3 sequences detected, 9.7% appear once; the ten largest clones hold over 4.5%. This clonotype was counted many times.

The receptor's source is a human donor who donated a stem cell graft to a child with SCID. The chain recombines TRBV5-1 with TRBJ2-5; D might be TRBD1 (6 bases). The source material was PBMCs from the stem cell graft donor, sampled from the stem cell graft. The DNA of the CDR3 is TGCGCCAGCAGCTGGGGGCCAGCTGACGAGACCCAGTACTTC. Translating it yields CASSWGPADETQYF.